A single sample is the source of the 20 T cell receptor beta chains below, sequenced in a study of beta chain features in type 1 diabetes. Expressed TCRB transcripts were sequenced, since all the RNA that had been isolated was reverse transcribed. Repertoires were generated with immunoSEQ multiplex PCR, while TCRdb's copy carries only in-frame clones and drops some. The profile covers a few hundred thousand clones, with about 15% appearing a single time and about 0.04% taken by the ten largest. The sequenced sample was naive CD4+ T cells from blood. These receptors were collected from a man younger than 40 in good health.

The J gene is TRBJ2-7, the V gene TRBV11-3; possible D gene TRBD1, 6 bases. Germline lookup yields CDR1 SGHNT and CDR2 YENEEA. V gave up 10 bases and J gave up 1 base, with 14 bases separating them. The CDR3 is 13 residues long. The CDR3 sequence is CATEYRVSYEQYV. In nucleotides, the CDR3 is TGTGCCACCGAGTACAGGGTGTCCTACGAGCAGTACGTC.

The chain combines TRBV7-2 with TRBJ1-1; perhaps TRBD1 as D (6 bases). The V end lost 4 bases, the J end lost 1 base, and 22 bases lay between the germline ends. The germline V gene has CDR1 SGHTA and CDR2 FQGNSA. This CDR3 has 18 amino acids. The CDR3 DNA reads TGTGCCAGCAGCTACCTCCCGGGACACTCACGGAGGAACACTGAAGCTTTCTTT. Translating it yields CASSYLPGHSRRNTEAFF.

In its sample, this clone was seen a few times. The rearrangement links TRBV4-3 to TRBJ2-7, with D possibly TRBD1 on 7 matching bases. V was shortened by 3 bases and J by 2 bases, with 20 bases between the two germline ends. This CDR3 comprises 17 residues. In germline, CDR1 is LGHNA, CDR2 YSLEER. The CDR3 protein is CASSHARGTDPPYEQYF. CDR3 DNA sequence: TGCGCCAGCAGCCATGCTCGGGGGACAGATCCTCCCTACGAGCAGTACTTC.

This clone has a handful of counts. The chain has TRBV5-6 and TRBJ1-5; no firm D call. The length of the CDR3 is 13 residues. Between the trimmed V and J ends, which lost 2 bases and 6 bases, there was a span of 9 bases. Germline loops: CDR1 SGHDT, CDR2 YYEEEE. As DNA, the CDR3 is TGTGCCAGCAGCTTACATTTGGTTCAGCCCCAGCATTTT. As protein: CASSLHLVQPQHF.

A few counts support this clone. CDR3 sequence: CAISLQGTDQPQHF. CDR3 nucleotides: TGTGCCATCAGTCTACAGGGAACGGATCAGCCCCAGCATTTT. The chain recombines TRBV10-3 with TRBJ1-5; a possible D gene is TRBD1 (6 bases). Per germline, CDR1 ENHRY and CDR2 SYGVKD. The V gene lost 5 bases and the J gene lost 5 bases, with 13 bases spanning the gap. This CDR3 region has 14 residues.

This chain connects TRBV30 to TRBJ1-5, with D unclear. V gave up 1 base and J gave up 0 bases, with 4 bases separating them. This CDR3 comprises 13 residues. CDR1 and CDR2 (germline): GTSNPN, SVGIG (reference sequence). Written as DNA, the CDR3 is TGTGCCTGGAGTGAATATAGCAATCAGCCCCAGCATTTT. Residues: CAWSEYSNQPQHF.

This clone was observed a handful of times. The CDR3 is CASSLATESYGYTF. The CDR3 nucleotides are TGTGCCAGCAGCTTAGCGACAGAGTCCTATGGCTACACCTTC. This chain uses TRBV7-2 with TRBJ1-2, with a tentative D call TRBD1 (5 bases). Trimming stripped 0 bases from V and 4 bases from J, with 9 bases between. Looked up from germline, CDR1 is SGHTA and CDR2 is FQGNSA. The CDR3 runs to 14 residues.

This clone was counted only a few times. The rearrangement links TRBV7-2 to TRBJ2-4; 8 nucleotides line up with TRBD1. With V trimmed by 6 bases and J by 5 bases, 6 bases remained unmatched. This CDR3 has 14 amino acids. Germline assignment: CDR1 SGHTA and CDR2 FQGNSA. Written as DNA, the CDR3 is TGTGCCAGCAGTCTCCAGGGGGCGGAAAACATTCAGTACTTC. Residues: CASSLQGAENIQYF.

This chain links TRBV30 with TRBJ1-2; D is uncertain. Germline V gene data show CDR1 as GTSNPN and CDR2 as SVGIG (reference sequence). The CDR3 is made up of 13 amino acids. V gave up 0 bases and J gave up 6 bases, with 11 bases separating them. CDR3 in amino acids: CAWSVLEINGYTF. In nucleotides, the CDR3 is TGTGCCTGGAGTGTATTAGAGATAAATGGCTACACCTTC.

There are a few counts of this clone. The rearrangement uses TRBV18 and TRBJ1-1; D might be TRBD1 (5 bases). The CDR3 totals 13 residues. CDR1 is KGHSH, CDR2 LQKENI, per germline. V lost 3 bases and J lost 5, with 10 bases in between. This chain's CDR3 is CASSPGTQTEAFF. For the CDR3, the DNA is TGTGCCAGCTCACCGGGGACCCAGACTGAAGCTTTCTTT.

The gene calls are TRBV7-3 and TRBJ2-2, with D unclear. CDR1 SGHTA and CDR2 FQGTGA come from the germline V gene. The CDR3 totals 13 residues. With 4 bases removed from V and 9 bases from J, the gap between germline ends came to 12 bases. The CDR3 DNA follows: TGTGCCAGCAGCTCCTTCCCAGTCAGGGAGCTGTTTTTT. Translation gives CASSSFPVRELFF.

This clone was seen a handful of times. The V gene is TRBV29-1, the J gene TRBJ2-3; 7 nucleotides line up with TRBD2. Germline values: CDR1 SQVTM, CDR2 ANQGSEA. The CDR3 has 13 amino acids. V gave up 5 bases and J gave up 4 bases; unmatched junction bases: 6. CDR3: CSVRGRASDTQYF. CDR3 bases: TGCAGCGTTAGAGGGAGGGCTTCAGATACGCAGTATTTT.

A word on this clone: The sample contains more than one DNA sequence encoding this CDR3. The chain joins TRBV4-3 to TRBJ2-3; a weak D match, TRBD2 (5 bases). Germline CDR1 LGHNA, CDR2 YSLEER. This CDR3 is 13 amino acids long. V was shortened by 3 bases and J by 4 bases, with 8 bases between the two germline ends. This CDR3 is CASSQGVADTQYF. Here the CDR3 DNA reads TGCGCCAGCAGCCAGGGAGTTGCAGATACGCAGTATTTT.

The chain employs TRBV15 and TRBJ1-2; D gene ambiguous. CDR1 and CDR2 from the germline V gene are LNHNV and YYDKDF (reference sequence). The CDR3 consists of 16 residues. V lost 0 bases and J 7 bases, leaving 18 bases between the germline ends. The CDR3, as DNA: TGTGCCACCAGCAGAGACCCGGGTCCATTGAGAGGTGGCTACACCTTC. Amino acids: CATSRDPGPLRGGYTF.

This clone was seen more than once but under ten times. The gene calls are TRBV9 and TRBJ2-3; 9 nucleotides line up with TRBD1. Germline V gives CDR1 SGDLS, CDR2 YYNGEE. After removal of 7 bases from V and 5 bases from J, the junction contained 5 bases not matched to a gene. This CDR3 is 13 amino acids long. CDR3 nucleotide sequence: TGTGCCAGCCAGACAGGGGGAGAAGATACGCAGTATTTT. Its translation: CASQTGGEDTQYF. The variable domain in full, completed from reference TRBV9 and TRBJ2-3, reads DSGVTQTPKHLITATGQRVTLRCSPRSGDLSVYWYQQSLDQGLQFLIQYYNGEERAKGNILERFSAQQFPDLHSELNLSSLELGDSALYFCASQTGGEDTQYFGPGTRLTVL.

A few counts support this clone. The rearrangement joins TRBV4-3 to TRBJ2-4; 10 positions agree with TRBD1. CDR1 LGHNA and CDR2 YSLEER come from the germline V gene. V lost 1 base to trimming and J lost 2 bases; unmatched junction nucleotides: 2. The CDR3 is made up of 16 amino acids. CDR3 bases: TGCGCCAGCAGCCAAGGACAGGGGGCGTCCAAAAACATTCAGTACTTC. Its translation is CASSQGQGASKNIQYF.

The DNA for the CDR3 is TGTGCCACCAGCAGAGACACGGCCGGCACTGAAGCTTTCTTT. This encodes CATSRDTAGTEAFF. This rearrangement joins TRBV15 to TRBJ1-1; unclear D gene. This CDR3 has 14 residues. Trimming shortened V by 0 bases and J by 4 bases, and 9 bases separated the two germline ends. Germline V CDR1 and CDR2: LNHNV, YYDKDF (reference sequence).

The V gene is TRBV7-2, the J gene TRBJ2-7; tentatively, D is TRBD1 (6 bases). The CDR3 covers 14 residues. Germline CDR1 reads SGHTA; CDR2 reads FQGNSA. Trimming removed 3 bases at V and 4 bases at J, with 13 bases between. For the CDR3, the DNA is TGTGCCAGCAGCTTGGGGGCGCAGGGGTACGAGCAGTACTTC. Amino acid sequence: CASSLGAQGYEQYF.

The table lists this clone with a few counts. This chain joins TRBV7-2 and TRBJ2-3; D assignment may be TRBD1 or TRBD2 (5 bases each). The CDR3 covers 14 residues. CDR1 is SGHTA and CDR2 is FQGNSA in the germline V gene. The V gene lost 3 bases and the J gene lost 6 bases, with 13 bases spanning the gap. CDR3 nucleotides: TGTGCCAGCAGCTTGGTCGGGGCAACGGATACGCAGTATTTT. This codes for CASSLVGATDTQYF. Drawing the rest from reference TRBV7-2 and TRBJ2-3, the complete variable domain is GAGVSQSPSNKVTEKGKDVELRCDPISGHTALYWYRQSLGQGLEFLIYFQGNSAPDKSGLPSDRFSAERTGGSVSTLTIQRTQQEDSAVYLCASSLVGATDTQYFGPGTRLTVL.

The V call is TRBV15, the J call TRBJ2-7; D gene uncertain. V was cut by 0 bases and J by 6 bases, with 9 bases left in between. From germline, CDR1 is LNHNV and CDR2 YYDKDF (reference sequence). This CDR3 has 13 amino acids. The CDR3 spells CATSRDHIGEQYV. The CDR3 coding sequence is TGTGCCACCAGCAGAGATCATATTGGCGAGCAGTACGTC.